Sequencing of this T cell receptor (beta chain) was carried out in a study of response to subunit inactivated influenza vaccine. Broader study findings: With each seasonal influenza vaccination, the authors suggested, few new T cells are recruited.

TCRdb processed the RT-PCR reads anew with MiXCR; each CDR3 protein has one entry. This sample yields about 800,000 distinct CDR3 sequences, of which around 20% are seen a single time; more than 8.5% belongs to the top ten. As for this clonotype: Its antigen is not known.

The V end lost 2 bases, the J end lost 1 base, and 12 bases lay between the germline ends. Germline V gene lookup returns CDR1 ENHRY and CDR2 SYGVKD. This CDR3 contains 16 residues. This rearrangement joins TRBV10-3 to TRBJ2-1; no definite D call. This receptor was taken from a man aged 50 to 60 who received an inactivated influenza vaccine. Here the sequenced sample was PBMCs from blood, taken roughly 5 days after vaccination. The DNA of the CDR3 is TGTGCCATCAGTGAGATGGGCCGCCCTTCCTACAATGAGCAGTTCTTC. This encodes CAISEMGRPSYNEQFF.